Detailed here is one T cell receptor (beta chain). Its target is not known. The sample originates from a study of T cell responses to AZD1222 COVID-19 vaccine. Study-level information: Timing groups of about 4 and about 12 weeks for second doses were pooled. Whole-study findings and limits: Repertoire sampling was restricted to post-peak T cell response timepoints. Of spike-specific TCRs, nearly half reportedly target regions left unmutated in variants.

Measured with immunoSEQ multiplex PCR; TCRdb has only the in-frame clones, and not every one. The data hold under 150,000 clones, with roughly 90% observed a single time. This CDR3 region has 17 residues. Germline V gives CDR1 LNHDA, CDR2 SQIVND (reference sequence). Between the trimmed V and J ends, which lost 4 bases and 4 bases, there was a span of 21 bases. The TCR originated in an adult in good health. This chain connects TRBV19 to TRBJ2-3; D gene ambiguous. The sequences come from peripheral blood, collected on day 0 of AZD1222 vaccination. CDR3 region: CASSSTVYGEDPDTQYF. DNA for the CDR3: TGTGCCAGTAGTAGCACCGTTTACGGAGAAGATCCAGATACGCAGTATTTT.